This entry lists 30 T cell receptor beta chains sequenced from one sample in a study of T cells after yellow fever vaccination. TCRdb re-derived calls from the 5' RACE reads in MiXCR, one entry per CDR3 protein. The data hold 620,000 or so distinct CDR3 sequences, with 17% observed a single time. The specimen was PBMCs, collected 5 to 6 days after the first yellow fever vaccination. These receptors all stem from a man aged 18 to 30 who received the YFV17D yellow fever vaccine.

There are a few counts of this clonotype. V is TRBV7-9 and J is TRBJ2-1; TRBD1 aligns across 7 bases. The germline gives CDR1 SEHNR, CDR2 FQNEAQ (reference sequence). The V and J ends lost 2 bases and 15 bases, in that order; junction bases with no gene match: 7. This CDR3 is built from 12 residues. CDR3 sequence reads: CASSLSTAGGFF. CDR3 bases: TGTGCCAGCAGCTTATCAACGGCAGGGGGGTTCTTC.

This rearrangement joins TRBV3-1 to TRBJ2-2; 10 bases align to TRBD2. In germline, CDR1 is LGHDT, CDR2 YNNKEL (reference sequence). The CDR3 has 13 amino acids. Trimming at V came to 6 bases and at J to 7 bases, leaving 2 bases not matched to a gene. The chain's CDR3 is CASRRTSGGELFF. CDR3 DNA: TGTGCCAGCAGACGGACTAGCGGCGGGGAGCTGTTTTTT.

There are many counts of this clonotype. J is TRBJ2-5 and V is TRBV6-5; 8 nucleotides agree with TRBD2. The CDR3 is made up of 16 amino acids. Unmatched junction bases numbered 7, after V lost 2 bases and J lost 2 bases. Germline CDR1 MNHEY, CDR2 SVGAGI. CDR3 nucleotides: TGTGCCAGCAGTTACGGTAGCGGGGAGGTTCAAGAGACCCAGTACTTC. Translated: CASSYGSGEVQETQYF.

The chain has TRBV15 and TRBJ1-4; D possibly corresponds to TRBD1 (5 bases). From germline, CDR1 is LNHNV and CDR2 YYDKDF (reference sequence). This CDR3 contains 16 residues. Trimming left V 2 bases short and J 3 bases short, with 13 bases between. The CDR3 loop is CATSRSRGTSNEKLFF. The CDR3 DNA reads as TGTGCCACCAGCAGAAGCCGGGGGACCTCTAATGAAAAACTGTTTTTT.

The CDR3 DNA reads as TGTGCCAGCAGCTTAGCCGCGGGGGAGAGGTCAGATACGCAGTATTTT. Amino acid sequence: CASSLAAGERSDTQYF. The V call is TRBV7-6, the J call TRBJ2-3, with TRBD2 identical over 7 bases. Germline V CDR1 and CDR2: SGHVS, FNYEAQ. V was clipped by 0 bases and J by 4 bases; unmatched bases: 7. The CDR3 extends over 16 amino acids.

This clonotype was seen only a few times. This chain links TRBV20-1 with TRBJ2-5, with 10 bases fitting TRBD1. CDR1 DFQATT and CDR2 SNEGSKA come from the germline V gene (reference sequence). The J segment lost 2 bases and the V segment lost 7 bases, leaving 4 bases of the junction unmatched. The CDR3 extends over 13 amino acids. The DNA of the CDR3 is TGCAGTGTCCCGGACAGGGGGCAAGAGACCCAGTACTTC. Amino acids: CSVPDRGQETQYF.

This clonotype has just a few counts. The V and J genes are TRBV3-1 and TRBJ2-1; the D call may be TRBD1 or TRBD2 (5 bases each). Germline V gives CDR1 LGHDT, CDR2 YNNKEL (reference sequence). The V and J ends lost 0 bases and 2 bases respectively, with 11 bases between them. This CDR3 contains 16 residues. CDR3 residues: CASSQEGGGTYNEQFF. As DNA, the CDR3 is TGTGCCAGCAGCCAAGAAGGTGGGGGTACCTACAATGAGCAGTTCTTC.

The CDR3 region has the DNA TGTGCCAGCAGTGAATCGGCCAGCGGGGGGGATACGCAGTATTTT. This codes for CASSESASGGDTQYF. This chain links TRBV2 with TRBJ2-3, with TRBD2 matching 9 bases. Germline CDR1 is SNHLY and CDR2 is FYNNEI. The CDR3 spans 15 residues. Losses at the gene ends were 2 bases for V and 6 bases for J; bases not matched to a gene: 6. The entire variable domain, with the rest obtained from reference TRBV2 and TRBJ2-3, is as follows: EPEVTQTPSHQVTQMGQEVILRCVPISNHLYFYWYRQILGQKVEFLVSFYNNEISEKSEIFDDQFSVERPDGSNFTLKIRSTKLEDSAMYFCASSESASGGDTQYFGPGTRLTVL.

J is TRBJ2-2 and V is TRBV5-5; D may be TRBD2 (6 bases). The CDR3 length is 14 residues. Germline V gene lookup returns CDR1 SGHKS and CDR2 YYEKEE (reference sequence). The ends were cut back, 0 bases at V and 7 bases at J, with 10 bases in the middle. The CDR3 sequence: CASSLEGRLGELFF. The CDR3 nucleotides read TGTGCCAGCAGCTTGGAGGGGAGGCTCGGGGAGCTGTTTTTT.

The CDR3 DNA reads as TGTGCCAGCACCTGGGGATCCGAGACAGGAAAACTGTTTTTT. Amino acids: CASTWGSETGKLFF. The rearrangement uses TRBV12-3 or TRBV12-4 and TRBJ1-4; TRBD1 is a possible D gene (6 bases). V was clipped by 7 bases and J by 10 bases, with 19 bases between them. This CDR3 is built from 14 residues.

This clonotype was found a few times. The chain has TRBV19 and TRBJ2-1, with D tentatively TRBD1 or TRBD2 (5 bases each). Trimming cost V 1 base and J 9 bases, with 10 bases left between them. Germline V lookup: CDR1 LNHDA, CDR2 SQIVND (reference sequence). The CDR3 extends over 13 amino acids. Here the CDR3 DNA reads TGTGCCAGTAGTATAGGTGCAGGGACTGAGCAGTTCTTC. Its protein product is CASSIGAGTEQFF.

This clonotype was found a few times. The rearrangement links TRBV7-2 to TRBJ2-3, with unresolved D. Germline V gene lookup returns CDR1 SGHTA and CDR2 FQGNSA. With 5 bases removed from V and 4 bases from J, the gap between germline ends came to 19 bases. The CDR3 contains 16 residues. CDR3 bases: TGTGCCAGCAGCCTCGGGTTAGCCCCAAGAGCAGATACGCAGTATTTT. Translating gives CASSLGLAPRADTQYF. The full variable domain, in which reference TRBV7-2 and TRBJ2-3 provide the parts outside the CDR3, is GAGVSQSPSNKVTEKGKDVELRCDPISGHTALYWYRQSLGQGLEFLIYFQGNSAPDKSGLPSDRFSAERTGGSVSTLTIQRTQQEDSAVYLCASSLGLAPRADTQYFGPGTRLTVL.

This clonotype showed up just a few times. The J gene is TRBJ2-1, the V gene TRBV4-1; 9 positions agree with TRBD1. CDR3 length equals 16 residues. Trimming cost V 4 bases and J 8 bases; bases outside gene matches: 12. Germline CDR1 is MGHRA and CDR2 is YSYEKL. CDR3 sequence: CASSLPPLGQGDEQFF. DNA for the CDR3: TGCGCCAGCAGCCTCCCTCCCCTGGGACAGGGTGATGAGCAGTTCTTC.

In this sample, this clonotype turned up a few times. The chain uses TRBV12-3 or TRBV12-4 and TRBJ1-5; TRBD1 is a possible D gene (6 bases). This CDR3 has 15 amino acids. V gave up 6 bases and J gave up 3 bases, with 15 bases separating them. CDR3 protein: CASRPEQGANQPQHF. CDR3 nucleotide sequence: TGTGCCAGCAGACCAGAACAGGGAGCCAATCAGCCCCAGCATTTT.

The V call is TRBV29-1, the J call TRBJ1-5; the D gene is possibly TRBD1 (5 bases). The length of the CDR3 is 13 residues. Trimming left V 4 bases short and J 6 bases short, with 13 bases between. Germline-derived CDR1 and CDR2 are SQVTM and ANQGSEA. In DNA, the CDR3 is TGCAGCGTTGGGGGCAGGCCCGGTCAGCCCCAGCATTTT. Translating it yields CSVGGRPGQPQHF.

The V and J genes are TRBV24-1 and TRBJ2-3; D tentatively reads TRBD1 or TRBD2 (5 bases each). Trimming removed 2 bases at V and 4 bases at J, with 9 bases between. The germline gives CDR1 KGHDR, CDR2 SFDVKD. The CDR3 contains 14 residues. The CDR3 nucleotides read TGTGCCACCAGTGATTCTTTGGGGGCAGATACGCAGTATTTT. It yields the protein CATSDSLGADTQYF.

In its sample, this clonotype was seen a few times. V and J are TRBV12-3 or TRBV12-4 and TRBJ2-1, with TRBD2 identical over 13 bases. The V segment lost 0 bases and the J segment 5 bases; nucleotides outside the gene matches: 7. The CDR3 spans 18 residues. The CDR3 protein is CASSLARLAGGLNNEQFF. As DNA, the CDR3 is TGTGCCAGCAGTTTAGCGAGACTAGCGGGGGGCCTAAACAATGAGCAGTTCTTC.

For the CDR3, the DNA is TGTGCCACCAGTGACCCCGGCGACACTGAAGCTTTCTTT. Translated, it gives CATSDPGDTEAFF. V and J are TRBV24-1 and TRBJ1-1; D call uncertain. Germline-derived CDR1 and CDR2 are KGHDR and SFDVKD. V lost 4 bases, J lost 3 bases, and 8 bases lay in between. The CDR3 contains 13 residues.

This chain joins TRBV7-2 and TRBJ2-7, with 8 bases aligning to TRBD2. Per the germline V gene, CDR1 is SGHTA and CDR2 is FQGNSA. The J segment lost 1 base and the V segment lost 5 bases, leaving 10 bases of the junction unmatched. The CDR3 covers 16 residues. DNA for the CDR3: TGTGCCAGCAGCCCGGCGGCACTAGCGGTTTCCTACGAGCAGTACTTC. Translating gives CASSPAALAVSYEQYF. Variable domain in full (rest from reference TRBV7-2 and TRBJ2-7): GAGVSQSPSNKVTEKGKDVELRCDPISGHTALYWYRQSLGQGLEFLIYFQGNSAPDKSGLPSDRFSAERTGGSVSTLTIQRTQQEDSAVYLCASSPAALAVSYEQYFGPGTRLTVT.

This chain joins TRBV25-1 and TRBJ1-2, with D tentatively TRBD1 (5 bases). The germline V gene has CDR1 MGHDK and CDR2 SYGVNS. The CDR3 runs 13 residues. The V gene lost 6 bases and the J gene lost 3 bases, with 11 bases spanning the gap. The CDR3 loop is CASRTEGHYGYTF. DNA of the CDR3: TGTGCCAGCAGGACGGAGGGGCACTATGGCTACACCTTC.

The chain has TRBV4-2 and TRBJ2-1; either TRBD1 or TRBD2 may supply D (6 bases each). Germline assignment: CDR1 LGHNA and CDR2 YNFKEQ. The V gene lost 3 bases and the J gene lost 1 base, with 10 bases spanning the gap. CDR3 length: 15 residues. The CDR3 nucleotides read TGTGCCAGCAGCCAGAGGGGGGTGTCCTACAATGAGCAGTTCTTC. Translating it yields CASSQRGVSYNEQFF.

The V gene is TRBV5-1, the J gene TRBJ2-5, with a weak D call TRBD2 (5 bases). Germline V gives CDR1 SGHRS, CDR2 YFSETQ. V shed 4 bases and J shed 2 bases, with 12 bases lying between them. The CDR3 is 14 residues long. Written as DNA, the CDR3 is TGCGCCAGCAGCCCATGGCGGGTACAAGAGACCCAGTACTTC. This translates into CASSPWRVQETQYF. Full variable domain (outside the CDR3, taken from reference TRBV5-1 and TRBJ2-5): KAGVTQTPRYLIKTRGQQVTLSCSPISGHRSVSWYQQTPGQGLQFLFEYFSETQRNKGNFPGRFSGRQFSNSRSEMNVSTLELGDSALYLCASSPWRVQETQYFGPGTRLLVL.

V usage is TRBV5-1 and J usage is TRBJ1-1; D perhaps matches TRBD1 (5 bases). Trimming took 4 bases from V and 0 from J, leaving 16 bases between them. CDR1 is SGHRS, CDR2 YFSETQ, per germline. The CDR3 is 16 residues long. The CDR3 DNA is TGCGCCAGCAGCGCTTATACCGGGACTGTGAACACTGAAGCTTTCTTT. Its translation is CASSAYTGTVNTEAFF.

This clonotype was counted only a few times. The rearrangement links TRBV20-1 to TRBJ2-3; D call uncertain. The CDR3 is 15 amino acids. In germline, CDR1 is DFQATT, CDR2 SNEGSKA (reference sequence). Between the trimmed V and J ends, which lost 0 bases and 2 bases, there was a span of 12 bases. The CDR3 loop reads CSAREGRTTTDTQYF. The CDR3 DNA is TGCAGTGCTAGAGAGGGTAGAACTACCACAGATACGCAGTATTTT.

The V gene is TRBV5-6, the J gene TRBJ2-5, with D possibly being TRBD1 (5 bases). CDR3 length: 13 residues. From germline, CDR1 is SGHDT and CDR2 YYEEEE. V lost 1 base to trimming and J lost 7 bases, with 11 bases between them. In nucleotides, the CDR3 is TGTGCCAGCAGCTTGCAGGGCTTGGGGACCCAGTACTTC. Encoded protein: CASSLQGLGTQYF.

This clonotype was found a few times. This sequence joins TRBV7-2 and TRBJ2-1; D uncertain. CDR3 length: 13 residues. Germline-derived CDR1 and CDR2 are SGHTA and FQGNSA. The V gene lost 1 base and the J gene lost 6 bases, with 7 bases spanning the gap. The chain's CDR3 is CASSLVSPNEQFF. CDR3 DNA: TGTGCCAGCAGCTTAGTGTCCCCCAATGAGCAGTTCTTC.

The chain employs TRBV4-2 and TRBJ1-3, with no clear D. Per the germline V gene, CDR1 is LGHNA and CDR2 is YNFKEQ. V lost 0 bases to trimming and J lost 5 bases, with 5 bases between them. The CDR3 has 13 amino acids. CDR3 residues: CASSQDGRNTIYF. The CDR3 DNA reads as TGTGCCAGCAGCCAAGACGGGAGAAACACCATATATTTT.

This clonotype was seen only a few times. The genes are TRBV5-1 and TRBJ1-1, with TRBD1 as a possible D gene (5 bases). The CDR3 totals 16 residues. The V end was cut by 3 bases, the J end by 3 bases, with 18 bases between. In germline, CDR1 is SGHRS, CDR2 YFSETQ. Written as DNA, the CDR3 is TGCGCCAGCAGCTACACAGGCGGCGTGGGGGACACTGAAGCTTTCTTT. Amino acids: CASSYTGGVGDTEAFF.

The chain has TRBV5-1 and TRBJ1-1, with a weak D call TRBD1 (5 bases). V lost 5 bases to trimming and J lost 3 bases, with 17 bases between them. This CDR3 spans 15 amino acids. In germline, CDR1 is SGHRS, CDR2 YFSETQ. CDR3 sequence: CASRPGRSGDTEAFF. CDR3 in DNA: TGCGCCAGCAGACCAGGGAGGAGCGGGGACACTGAAGCTTTCTTT.

This clonotype has just a few counts. This chain joins TRBV2 and TRBJ1-2, with D perhaps TRBD1 (5 bases). Germline CDR1 is SNHLY and CDR2 is FYNNEI. V was clipped by 5 bases and J by 4 bases, with 20 bases between them. The CDR3 consists of 16 residues. The CDR3 protein is CASSSYQPGESYGYTF. CDR3 DNA sequence: TGTGCCAGCAGTAGTTATCAGCCGGGGGAAAGCTATGGCTACACCTTC. The full variable domain, completed using reference TRBV2 and TRBJ1-2, is EPEVTQTPSHQVTQMGQEVILRCVPISNHLYFYWYRQILGQKVEFLVSFYNNEISEKSEIFDDQFSVERPDGSNFTLKIRSTKLEDSAMYFCASSSYQPGESYGYTFGSGTRLTVV.